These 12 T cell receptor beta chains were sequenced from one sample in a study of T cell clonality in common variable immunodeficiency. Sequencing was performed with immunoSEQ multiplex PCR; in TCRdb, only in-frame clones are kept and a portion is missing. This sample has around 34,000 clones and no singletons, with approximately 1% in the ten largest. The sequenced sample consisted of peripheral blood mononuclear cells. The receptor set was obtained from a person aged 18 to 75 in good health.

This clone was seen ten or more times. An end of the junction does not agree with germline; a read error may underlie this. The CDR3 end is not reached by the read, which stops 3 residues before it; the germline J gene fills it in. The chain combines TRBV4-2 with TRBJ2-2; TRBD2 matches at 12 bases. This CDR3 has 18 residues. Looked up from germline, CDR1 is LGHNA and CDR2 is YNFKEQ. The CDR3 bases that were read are TGCGCCAGCAGCCAAGGACTAGCGGGATCTGCGAACACCGGGGAG. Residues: CASSQGLAGSANTGE. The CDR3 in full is CASSQGLAGSANTGELFF.

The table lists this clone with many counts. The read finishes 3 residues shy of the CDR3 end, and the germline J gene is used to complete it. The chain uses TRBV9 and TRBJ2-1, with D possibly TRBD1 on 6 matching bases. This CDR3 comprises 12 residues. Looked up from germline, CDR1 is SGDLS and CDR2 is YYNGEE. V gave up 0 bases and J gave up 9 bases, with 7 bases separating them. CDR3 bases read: TGTGCCAGCAGCGTAGGAGGGGGTGAG. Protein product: CASSVGGGE. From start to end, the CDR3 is CASSVGGGEQFF.

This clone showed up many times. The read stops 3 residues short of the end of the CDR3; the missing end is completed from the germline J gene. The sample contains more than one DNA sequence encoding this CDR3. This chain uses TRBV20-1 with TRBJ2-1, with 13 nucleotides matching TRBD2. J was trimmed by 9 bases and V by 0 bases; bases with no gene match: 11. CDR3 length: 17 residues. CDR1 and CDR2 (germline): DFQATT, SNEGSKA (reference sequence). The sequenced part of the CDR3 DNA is TGCAGTGCTAGAGATTGGGAAGGGACTAGCGGGGAGGGTGAG. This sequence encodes CSARDWEGTSGEGE. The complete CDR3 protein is CSARDWEGTSGEGEQFF.

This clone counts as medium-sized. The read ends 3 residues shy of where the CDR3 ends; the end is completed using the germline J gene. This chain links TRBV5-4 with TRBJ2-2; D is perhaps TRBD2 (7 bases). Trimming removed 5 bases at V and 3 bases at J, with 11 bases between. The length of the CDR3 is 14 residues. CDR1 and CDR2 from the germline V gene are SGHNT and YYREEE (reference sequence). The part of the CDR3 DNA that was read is TGTGCCAGCAGGAGGGGGGGAGACACCGGGGAG. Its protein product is CASRRGGDTGE. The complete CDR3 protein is CASRRGGDTGELFF.

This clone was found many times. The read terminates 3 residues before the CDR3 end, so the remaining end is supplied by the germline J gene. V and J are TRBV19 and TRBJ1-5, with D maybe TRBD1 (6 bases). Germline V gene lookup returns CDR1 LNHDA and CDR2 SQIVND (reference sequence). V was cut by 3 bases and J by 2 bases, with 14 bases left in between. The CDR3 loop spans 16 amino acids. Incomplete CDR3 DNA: TGTGCCAGTAGTATTAGCGGGGGCTGGGGCAATCAGCCC. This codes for CASSISGGWGNQP. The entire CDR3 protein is CASSISGGWGNQPQHF.

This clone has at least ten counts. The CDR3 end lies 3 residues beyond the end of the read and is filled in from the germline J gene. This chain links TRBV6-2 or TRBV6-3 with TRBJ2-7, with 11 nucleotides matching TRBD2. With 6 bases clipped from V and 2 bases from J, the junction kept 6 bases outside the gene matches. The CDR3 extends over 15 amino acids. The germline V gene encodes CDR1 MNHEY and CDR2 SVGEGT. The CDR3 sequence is CASRWGLADTYEQYF. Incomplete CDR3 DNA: TGTGCCAGCAGGTGGGGACTAGCGGATACCTACGAG.

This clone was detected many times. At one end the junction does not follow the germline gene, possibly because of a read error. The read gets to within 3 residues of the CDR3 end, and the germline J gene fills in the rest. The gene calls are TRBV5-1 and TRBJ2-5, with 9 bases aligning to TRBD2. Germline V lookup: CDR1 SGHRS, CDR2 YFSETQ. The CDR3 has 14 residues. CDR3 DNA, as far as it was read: TGCGCCAGCAGTTTGGGCGGGGGGGAAGAGACC. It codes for CASSLGGGEET. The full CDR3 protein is CASSLGGGEETQYF.

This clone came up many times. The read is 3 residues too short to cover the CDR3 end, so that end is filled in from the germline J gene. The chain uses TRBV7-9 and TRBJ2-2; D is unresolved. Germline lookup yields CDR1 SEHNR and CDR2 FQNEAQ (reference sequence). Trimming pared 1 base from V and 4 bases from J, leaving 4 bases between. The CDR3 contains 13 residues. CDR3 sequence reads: CASSLVSTGELFF. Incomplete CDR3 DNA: TGTGCCAGCAGCTTAGTCTCCACCGGGGAG. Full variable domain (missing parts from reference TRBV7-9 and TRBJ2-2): DTGVSQNPRHKITKRGQNVTFRCDPISEHNRLYWYRQTLGQGPEFLTYFQNEAQLEKSRLLSDRFSAERPKGSFSTLEIQRTEQGDSAMYLCASSLVSTGELFFGEGSRLTVL.

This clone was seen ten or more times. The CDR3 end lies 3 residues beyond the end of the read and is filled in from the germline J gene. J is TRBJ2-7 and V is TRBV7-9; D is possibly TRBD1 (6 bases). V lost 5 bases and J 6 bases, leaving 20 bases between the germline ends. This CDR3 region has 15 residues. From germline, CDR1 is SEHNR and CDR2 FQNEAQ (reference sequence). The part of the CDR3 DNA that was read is TGTGCCAGCAGCCAGAAACAGGGCACTATTTCCGAG. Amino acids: CASSQKQGTISE. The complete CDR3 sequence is CASSQKQGTISEQYF.

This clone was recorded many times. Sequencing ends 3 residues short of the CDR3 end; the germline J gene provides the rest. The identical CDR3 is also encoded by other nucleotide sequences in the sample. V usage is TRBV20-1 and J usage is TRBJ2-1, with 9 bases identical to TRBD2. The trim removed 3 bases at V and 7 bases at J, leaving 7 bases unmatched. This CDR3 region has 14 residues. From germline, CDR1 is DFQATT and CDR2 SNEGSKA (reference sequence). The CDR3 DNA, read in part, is TGCAGTGCTAGGTTAGCGGGAGTAATGAATGAG. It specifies CSARLAGVMNE. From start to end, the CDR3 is CSARLAGVMNEQFF.

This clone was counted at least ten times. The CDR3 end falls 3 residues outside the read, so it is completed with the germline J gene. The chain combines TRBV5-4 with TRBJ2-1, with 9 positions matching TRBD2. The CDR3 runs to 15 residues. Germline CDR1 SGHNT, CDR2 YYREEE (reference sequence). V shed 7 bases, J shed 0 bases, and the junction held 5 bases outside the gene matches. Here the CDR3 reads CASQRGVPSYNEQFF. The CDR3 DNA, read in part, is TGTGCCAGCCAGCGGGGGGTACCCTCCTACAATGAG. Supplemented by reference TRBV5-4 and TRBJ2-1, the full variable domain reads ETGVTQSPTHLIKTRGQQVTLRCSSQSGHNTVSWYQQALGQGPQFIFQYYREEENGRGNFPPRFSGLQFPNYSSELNVNALELDDSALYLCASQRGVPSYNEQFFGPGTRLTVL.

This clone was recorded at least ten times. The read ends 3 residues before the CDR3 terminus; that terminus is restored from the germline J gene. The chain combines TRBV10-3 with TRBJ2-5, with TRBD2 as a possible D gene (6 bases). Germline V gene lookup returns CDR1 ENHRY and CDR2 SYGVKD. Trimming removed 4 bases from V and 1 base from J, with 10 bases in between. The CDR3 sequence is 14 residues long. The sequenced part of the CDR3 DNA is TGTGCCATCAGTGGGGCTAGCGCCCAAGAGACC. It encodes CAISGASAQET. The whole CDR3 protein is CAISGASAQETQYF.